These 21 T cell receptor beta chains came from one sample sequenced in a study of shared clonotypes between healthy human individuals. The assay was immunoSEQ multiplex PCR, and TCRdb's table has in-frame clones only and misses some. The data show 2 million to 2.5 million clones, with 80% to 95% seen just once and under 0.45% held by the top ten. The source material was naive CD4+ T cells from PBMCs. Subset: CD45RA+ positively selected. The receptors shown here come from a man between 18 and 35 years old in good health. Some clones in this sample may be carry-over from other donors' samples.

This sequence joins TRBV6-6 and TRBJ1-1, with D uncertain. Germline-derived CDR1 and CDR2 are MNHNY and SVGAGI (reference sequence). The CDR3 is 15 amino acids. V was shortened by 3 bases and J by 5 bases, with 16 bases between the two germline ends. The CDR3 loop is CASSYETGRGTEAFF. In DNA form, the CDR3 reads TGTGCCAGCAGTTATGAGACTGGGCGGGGAACTGAAGCTTTCTTT.

Concerning this clone itself: Distinct nucleotide sequences in the sample also encode this CDR3. The J gene is TRBJ2-1, the V gene TRBV7-9; D is perhaps TRBD1 (6 bases). Trimming stripped 5 bases from V and 4 bases from J, with 9 bases between. Per the germline V gene, CDR1 is SEHNR and CDR2 is FQNEAQ (reference sequence). The CDR3 sequence is 13 residues long. CDR3 loop: CASSVTGYNEQFF. In nucleotides, the CDR3 is TGTGCCAGCAGCGTCACAGGGTACAATGAGCAGTTCTTC.

V and J are TRBV11-2 and TRBJ1-6; D not resolved. The CDR3 is 14 amino acids. Germline values: CDR1 SGHAT, CDR2 FQNNGV. Trimming shortened V by 1 base and J by 7 bases, and 8 bases separated the two germline ends. The chain's CDR3 is CASSLAPGNSPLHF. The CDR3 nucleotides are TGTGCCAGCAGCTTAGCTCCCGGCAATTCACCCCTCCACTTT.

The rearrangement joins TRBV7-8 to TRBJ2-5; TRBD2 matches 10 bases. Germline V CDR1 and CDR2: SGHVS, FQNEAQ. CDR3 length: 16 residues. V trimming: 6 bases; J trimming: 7 bases; junction bases outside the gene matches: 14. The CDR3 region has the DNA TGTGCCAGCAGACCACAAGCTAGCGGGAGTGAGTCGACCCAGTACTTC. Its translation: CASRPQASGSESTQYF.

The chain combines TRBV6-5 with TRBJ1-5, with D possibly being TRBD1 (5 bases). The CDR3 totals 14 residues. Germline lookup yields CDR1 MNHEY and CDR2 SVGAGI. V lost 6 bases to trimming and J lost 3 bases, with 12 bases between them. The CDR3 here is CASRPYRINQPQHF. CDR3 sequence (DNA): TGTGCCAGCAGACCATACAGGATCAATCAGCCCCAGCATTTT.

The chain combines TRBV7-2 with TRBJ2-1; D might be TRBD2 (6 bases). The germline CDR1 and CDR2 sequences are SGHTA and FQGNSA. The length of the CDR3 is 16 residues. The V end was cut by 1 base, the J end by 3 bases, with 13 bases between. For the CDR3, the DNA is TGTGCCAGCAGCTTAGATCGGGGAGCGGGCTACAATGAGCAGTTCTTC. Translation: CASSLDRGAGYNEQFF. Complete variable domain (other parts from reference TRBV7-2 and TRBJ2-1): GAGVSQSPSNKVTEKGKDVELRCDPISGHTALYWYRQSLGQGLEFLIYFQGNSAPDKSGLPSDRFSAERTGGSVSTLTIQRTQQEDSAVYLCASSLDRGAGYNEQFFGPGTRLTVL.

The CDR3 protein is CASSSDRGGNIQYF. In DNA, the CDR3 is TGTGCCAGCAGCTCTGACAGGGGAGGGAACATTCAGTACTTC. The chain recombines TRBV5-6 with TRBJ2-4; possibly TRBD1 for D (8 bases). V was shortened by 3 bases and J by 7 bases, with 14 bases between the two germline ends. The CDR3 runs to 14 residues. Germline values: CDR1 SGHDT, CDR2 YYEEEE. Full variable domain (remainder filled in from reference TRBV5-6 and TRBJ2-4): DAGVTQSPTHLIKTRGQQVTLRCSPKSGHDTVSWYQQALGQGPQFIFQYYEEEERQRGNFPDRFSGHQFPNYSSELNVNALLLGDSALYLCASSSDRGGNIQYFGAGTRLSVL.

Points on this clone: Additional DNA sequences in this sample encode the identical CDR3. The V and J genes are TRBV28 and TRBJ1-5; D gene unclear. Trimming took off 2 bases at V and 6 bases at J, with 2 bases between the two ends. The CDR3 spans 11 residues. The germline CDR1 and CDR2 sequences are MDHEN and SYDVKM. Here the CDR3 DNA reads TGTGCCAGCAGTTTACGTCAGCCCCAGCATTTT. Residues: CASSLRQPQHF.

The chain uses TRBV7-9 and TRBJ1-1; D gene unclear. The V end was cut by 4 bases, the J end by 10 bases, with 19 bases between. Germline assignment: CDR1 SEHNR and CDR2 FQNEAQ (reference sequence). The CDR3 consists of 14 residues. In DNA, the CDR3 is TGTGCCAGCAGCTCCTACGACGATGTTGGAGTAGCTTTCTTT. The encoded protein is CASSSYDDVGVAFF.

This rearrangement joins TRBV5-4 to TRBJ2-7, with TRBD1 as a possible D gene (5 bases). Germline CDR1 reads SGHNT; CDR2 reads YYREEE (reference sequence). The ends were cut back, 0 bases at V and 4 bases at J, with 14 bases in the middle. This CDR3 is built from 15 residues. CDR3 DNA: TGTGCCAGCAGCTTGGTAACAGGTGTGGGGTACGAGCAGTACTTC. The encoded protein is CASSLVTGVGYEQYF.

A note on this clone: Different DNA sequences within this sample yield the same CDR3. The CDR3 DNA is TGTGCCAGCAGCTTAGGGGGCCCGAGCACAGATACGCAGTATTTT. This codes for CASSLGGPSTDTQYF. V usage is TRBV7-9 and J usage is TRBJ2-3; the D gene is possibly TRBD1 (5 bases). CDR1 and CDR2 from the germline V gene are SEHNR and FQNEAQ (reference sequence). This CDR3 is built from 15 residues. Between the trimmed V and J ends, which lost 1 base and 0 bases, there was a span of 8 bases.

The chain carries TRBV5-1 and TRBJ1-2, with TRBD1 matching over 8 bases. The J segment lost 3 bases and the V segment lost 4 bases, leaving 8 bases of the junction unmatched. This CDR3 region has 15 residues. The germline CDR1 and CDR2 sequences are SGHRS and YFSETQ. The CDR3 reads CASSQGQGSDYGYTF. CDR3 nucleotides: TGCGCCAGCAGCCAAGGACAGGGTAGCGACTATGGCTACACCTTC.

The V gene is TRBV18, the J gene TRBJ2-3; 8 bases are a match to TRBD1. The germline CDR1 and CDR2 sequences are KGHSH and LQKENI. The junction had 11 bases not matched to a gene; V was cut back by 4 bases and J by 2 bases. The CDR3 length is 17 residues. The DNA for the CDR3 is TGTGCCAGCTCACAGCGACAGGGGATGGGGGCCACAGATACGCAGTATTTT. It translates to CASSQRQGMGATDTQYF.

This clone was observed a single time. No conserved phenylalanine or tryptophan ends this CDR3, so it is likely a read error. Because the CDR3's place on the DNA is in doubt, the DNA is left out and the CDR3 is given as listed by TCRdb. This chain links TRBV28 with TRBJ2-3; the table's D call TRBD2 went unverified against the DNA. The germline CDR1 and CDR2 sequences are MDHEN and SYDVKM. The CDR3 spans 12 amino acids, including both terminal residues. CDR3 sequence reads: CASSLPQGGLAL.

The chain uses TRBV2 and TRBJ2-3; the D gene is possibly TRBD1 (6 bases). Trimming cost V 2 bases and J 0 bases, with 9 bases left between them. CDR3 length equals 15 residues. The V gene's germline CDR1 is SNHLY and CDR2 FYNNEI. Here the CDR3 reads CASSERQGSTDTQYF. The CDR3 DNA reads TGTGCCAGCAGTGAACGCCAGGGGAGCACAGATACGCAGTATTTT.

The V gene is TRBV23-1, the J gene TRBJ2-1, with D possibly matching TRBD2 (5 bases). TRBV23-1 is designated an ORF whose function remains uncertain. Trimming took off 4 bases at V and 3 bases at J, with 16 bases between the two ends. The CDR3 has 16 residues. This CDR3 reads CASSPYPGGSYNEQFF. CDR3 DNA: TGCGCCAGCAGTCCCTATCCTGGTGGGAGCTACAATGAGCAGTTCTTC.

In DNA form, the CDR3 reads TGTGCCAGCAGCTTAGGCCGCACTAGCGGGAGGGCCGACTACGAGCAGTACTTC. This sequence encodes CASSLGRTSGRADYEQYF. J is TRBJ2-7 and V is TRBV7-8, with 13 nucleotides matching TRBD2. The trim removed 1 base at V and 3 bases at J, leaving 9 bases unmatched. Germline V lookup: CDR1 SGHVS, CDR2 FQNEAQ. The CDR3 is 18 residues long.

The V call is TRBV5-1, the J call TRBJ2-7, with D perhaps TRBD1 (6 bases). The CDR3 runs to 13 residues. V lost 1 base and J lost 6, with 11 bases in between. In germline, CDR1 is SGHRS, CDR2 YFSETQ. Here the CDR3 DNA reads TGCGCCAGCAGCTTGAGGGGGAGCTCCGAGCAGTACTTC. Residues: CASSLRGSSEQYF.

Only one count was recorded for this clone. The gene calls are TRBV9 and TRBJ2-7, with 11 bases identical to TRBD2. J lost 5 bases, V lost 4 bases, and 14 bases had no gene match. The CDR3 totals 17 residues. Germline loops: CDR1 SGDLS, CDR2 YYNGEE. The DNA of the CDR3 is TGTGCCAGCAGCCCATTTAAGACTAGCGGGATGATGAACGAGCAGTACTTC. This sequence encodes CASSPFKTSGMMNEQYF.

The V call is TRBV4-3, the J call TRBJ1-5; no definite D call. The CDR3 totals 13 residues. V was pared by 0 bases and J by 10 bases, with 10 bases between. Germline CDR1 LGHNA, CDR2 YSLEER. CDR3 amino acids: CASSQEAGSPQHF. Here the CDR3 DNA reads TGCGCCAGCAGCCAAGAAGCGGGTTCCCCCCAGCATTTT.

Points on this clone: The same CDR3 is also encoded by other DNA sequences in this sample. The chain has TRBV30 and TRBJ1-5; possibly TRBD1 for D (6 bases). The V gene lost 1 base and the J gene lost 5 bases, with 6 bases spanning the gap. Germline V CDR1 and CDR2: GTSNPN, SVGIG (reference sequence). This CDR3 has 12 amino acids. The DNA for the CDR3 is TGTGCCTGGAGTGAGGGGGATCAGCCCCAGCATTTT. Protein sequence: CAWSEGDQPQHF.